The 8 T cell receptor beta chains below were found in one sample sequenced in a study of blood T cell repertoires in COVID-19. Data came from immunoSEQ multiplex PCR; TCRdb stores just in-frame clones and leaves some out. The top ten clones hold about 2.2% of a sample with fewer than 300,000 clones, approximately 90% of them seen once. The sample consisted of peripheral blood. These TCRs come from a young woman with COVID-19, enrolled during active disease.

CDR3 DNA sequence: TGTGCCGGAGTTACCTGGGACAGGGGGCAAGAGACCCAGTACTTC. This codes for CAGVTWDRGQETQYF. The genes are TRBV2 and TRBJ2-5, with 11 positions matching TRBD1. The CDR3 length is 15 residues. V dropped 11 bases and J dropped 2; count of bases not matched to a gene: 10. Germline CDR1 SNHLY, CDR2 FYNNEI.

This clone has just one count. CDR3: CASSWGQGPYEQYF. The CDR3, as DNA: TGTGCCAGCAGTTGGGGACAGGGGCCCTACGAGCAGTACTTC. The V and J genes are TRBV28 and TRBJ2-7, with 10 nucleotides matching TRBD1. Germline V gene sequence: CDR1 MDHEN, CDR2 SYDVKM. The junction had 2 bases not matched to a gene; V was cut back by 4 bases and J by 2 bases. There are 14 residues in the CDR3.

DNA for the CDR3: TGTGCCAGCAGCCAAGACCCGCGGACAGATACGCAGTATTTT. Protein: CASSQDPRTDTQYF. The chain employs TRBV3-1 (or the pseudogene TRBV3-2) and TRBJ2-3; D call uncertain. Trimming took 0 bases from V and 3 from J, leaving 7 bases between them. There are 14 residues in the CDR3. Per the germline V gene, CDR1 is LGHDT and CDR2 is YNNKEL (reference sequence).

The chain joins TRBV10-1 to TRBJ2-1; 12 nucleotides line up with TRBD2. Germline values: CDR1 WNHNN, CDR2 SYGVQD (reference sequence). J was trimmed by 7 bases and V by 8 bases; bases with no gene match: 6. This CDR3 has 14 amino acids. CDR3 DNA: TGCGCCAGCGGGGGGACTAGCGGGTTGAATGAGCAGTTCTTC. It translates to CASGGTSGLNEQFF.

This sequence joins TRBV24-1 and TRBJ2-3; 9 bases are shared with TRBD2. Per germline, CDR1 KGHDR and CDR2 SFDVKD. The CDR3 extends over 16 amino acids. V shed 4 bases, J shed 3 bases, and the junction held 7 bases outside the gene matches. The CDR3 coding sequence is TGTGCCACCAGTGAAGGAGCGGGAGGTGCGACAGATACGCAGTATTTT. Its translation is CATSEGAGGATDTQYF.

The V gene is TRBV21-1, the J gene TRBJ1-6; TRBD1 reflects the table's D call only, with no check against the DNA. TRBV21-1 is a listed pseudogene. This CDR3 has 14 residues. The CDR3 region has the DNA TGTGCCAGCAACCCAGGGGGTCTGGCTTCACCCCTCCACTTT. Residues: CASNPGGLASPLHF.

This clone was counted between two and nine times. This rearrangement joins TRBV28 to TRBJ2-7; 11 bases are shared with TRBD2. CDR1 is MDHEN, CDR2 SYDVKM, per germline. Losses at the gene ends were 8 bases for V and 3 bases for J; bases not matched to a gene: 6. The CDR3 has 14 residues. DNA of the CDR3: TGTGCCAGCGGTCGACTAGCGGGAAACTACGAGCAGTACTTC. As protein: CASGRLAGNYEQYF.

The chain carries TRBV7-2 and TRBJ1-5; 7 nucleotides align to TRBD1. V dropped 3 bases and J dropped 9; count of bases not matched to a gene: 8. There are 14 residues in the CDR3. Looked up from germline, CDR1 is SGHTA and CDR2 is FQGNSA. The chain's CDR3 is CASSLGRGNLPQHF. As DNA, the CDR3 is TGTGCCAGCAGCTTGGGCAGGGGGAATTTGCCCCAGCATTTT.